These 15 T cell receptor beta chains originate from one sample sequenced in a study of post-analysis software for immune sequencing data. Study-level results: In patients, about five TRBV segments were more frequent than in controls, with TRBV5-6, TRBV5-1 and TRBV20-1 among them.

cDNA libraries of TCR beta carried unique molecular identifiers. MiXCR was run by TCRdb on the PCR reads, yielding one entry per CDR3 protein. This sample has approximately 440,000 distinct CDR3 sequences; approximately 45% occur once, and the top ten carry roughly an eighth. Their antigens are not known. Material for sequencing was blood. These TCRs come from a girl aged 5-17 years with multiple sclerosis.

The CDR3 nucleotides are TGTGCCACCAGCGTGTCGTTGAGGGAACTAGATACGCAGTATTTT. This encodes CATSVSLRELDTQYF. The chain couples TRBV15 to TRBJ2-3, with D possibly being TRBD2 (5 bases). Germline CDR1 is LNHNV and CDR2 is YYDKDF (reference sequence). This CDR3 comprises 15 residues. The V end was cut by 5 bases, the J end by 5 bases, with 17 bases between.

The chain recombines TRBV28 with TRBJ2-7; a possible D gene is TRBD1 (6 bases). Per the germline V gene, CDR1 is MDHEN and CDR2 is SYDVKM. Trimming took 7 bases from V and 7 from J, leaving 17 bases between them. The length of the CDR3 is 13 residues. This CDR3 is CASTTSGVEEQYF. In DNA form, the CDR3 reads TGTGCCAGCACCACTTCAGGGGTAGAAGAGCAGTACTTC.

The chain employs TRBV9 and TRBJ2-7; no reliable D call. Germline lookup yields CDR1 SGDLS and CDR2 YYNGEE. Trimming left V 2 bases short and J 7 bases short, with 10 bases between. The CDR3 runs to 12 residues. CDR3 sequence reads: CASSVLGEEQYF. CDR3 DNA sequence: TGTGCCAGCAGCGTTTTAGGTGAAGAGCAGTACTTC.

J is TRBJ1-2 and V is TRBV12-3 or TRBV12-4; D is possibly TRBD1 (5 bases). The CDR3 consists of 15 residues. Trimming pared 8 bases from V and 11 bases from J, leaving 27 bases between. In DNA form, the CDR3 reads TGTGCCAGCGGACGAACGACAGCCCGAGTCGTCGTGTACACCTTC. It encodes CASGRTTARVVVYTF.

The CDR3 nucleotides read TGTGCCAGCAGTTTATCGATGGGGGGGCAAGAGACCCAGTACTTC. Residues: CASSLSMGGQETQYF. The V and J genes are TRBV27 and TRBJ2-5, with 7 bases aligning to TRBD2. CDR1 is MNHEY, CDR2 SMNVEV, per germline (reference sequence). This CDR3 contains 15 residues. With 0 bases clipped from V and 2 bases from J, the junction kept 3 bases outside the gene matches.

The chain combines TRBV28 with TRBJ2-7, with 7 positions matching TRBD1. The J call could be wrong; TRBJ2-5 is a better fit for the DNA end. The CDR3 length is 15 residues. Per the germline V gene, CDR1 is MDHEN and CDR2 is SYDVKM. The CDR3 nucleotides read TGTGCCAGCAGCGCGACCCGGGACAGTTGGGAGACCCAGTACTTC. It yields the protein CASSATRDSWETQYF.

A few counts support this clonotype. The V gene is TRBV5-4, the J gene TRBJ1-1; 9 bases map to TRBD1. There are 14 residues in the CDR3. The ends lost 4 bases at V and 3 bases at J; junction bases unmatched: 4. Per the germline V gene, CDR1 is SGHNT and CDR2 is YYREEE (reference sequence). For the CDR3, the DNA is TGTGCCAGCAGCACGGGACAGGGCTACACTGAAGCTTTCTTT. Its protein product is CASSTGQGYTEAFF. The entire variable domain, with the rest obtained from reference TRBV5-4 and TRBJ1-1, is as follows: ETGVTQSPTHLIKTRGQQVTLRCSSQSGHNTVSWYQQALGQGPQFIFQYYREEENGRGNFPPRFSGLQFPNYSSELNVNALELDDSALYLCASSTGQGYTEAFFGQGTRLTVV.

This rearrangement joins TRBV28 to TRBJ1-2; D is unclear. The germline V gene has CDR1 MDHEN and CDR2 SYDVKM. Trimming pared 3 bases from V and 4 bases from J, leaving 9 bases between. This CDR3 spans 13 amino acids. CDR3 loop: CASSFEWLYGYTF. CDR3 coding DNA: TGTGCCAGCAGTTTTGAGTGGCTCTATGGCTACACCTTC.

CDR3 loop: CASNPGTAYNEQFF. The DNA for the CDR3 is TGTGCCAGCAATCCAGGGACTGCATACAATGAGCAGTTCTTC. J is TRBJ2-1 and V is TRBV12-3 or TRBV12-4; tentatively, D is TRBD2 (6 bases). Trimming shortened V by 7 bases and J by 4 bases, and 14 bases separated the two germline ends. The CDR3 loop spans 14 amino acids.

Only a few counts were recorded for this clonotype. The J gene is TRBJ2-1, the V gene TRBV7-6; D may be TRBD2 (6 bases). Trimming took 8 bases from V and 5 from J, leaving 16 bases between them. This CDR3 has 14 amino acids. Germline lookup yields CDR1 SGHVS and CDR2 FNYEAQ. The CDR3 protein is CASGGGKFNNEQFF. The CDR3 region has the DNA TGTGCCAGCGGCGGAGGGAAATTTAACAATGAGCAGTTCTTC. The variable domain in full, with the rest retrieved from reference TRBV7-6 and TRBJ2-1, is GAGVSQSPRYKVTKRGQDVALRCDPISGHVSLYWYRQALGQGPEFLTYFNYEAQQDKSGLPNDRFSAERPEGSISTLTIQRTEQRDSAMYRCASGGGKFNNEQFFGPGTRLTVL.

V gene TRBV27 combines with J gene TRBJ2-4; 7 bases are shared with TRBD2. The J call could be wrong; TRBJ2-7 is a better fit for the DNA end. CDR1 is MNHEY and CDR2 is SMNVEV in the germline V gene (reference sequence). The length of the CDR3 is 17 residues. CDR3 sequence reads: CASSLVASGAHSYEQYF. CDR3 coding DNA: TGTGCCAGCAGTTTAGTTGCTAGCGGAGCCCACTCCTACGAGCAGTACTTC.

Only a few counts were recorded for this clonotype. The genes are TRBV7-2 and TRBJ2-1; 8 positions agree with TRBD2. The CDR3 has 14 amino acids. Germline V gene sequence: CDR1 SGHTA, CDR2 FQGNSA. The V gene end was trimmed by 0 bases and the J gene end by 6 bases; junction bases not matched to a gene: 1. The DNA for the CDR3 is TGTGCCAGCAGCTTAGCTAGCGGGGTCAATGAGCAGTTCTTC. Its translation is CASSLASGVNEQFF.

This clonotype was observed a few times. J is TRBJ2-5 and V is TRBV5-1, with 11 bases matching TRBD2. Germline lookup yields CDR1 SGHRS and CDR2 YFSETQ. This CDR3 has 16 residues. The V and J ends lost 4 bases and 5 bases, in that order; junction bases with no gene match: 10. The CDR3 reads CASSRLLAGGEETQYF. CDR3 coding DNA: TGCGCCAGCAGCCGACTCCTAGCGGGAGGTGAGGAGACCCAGTACTTC.

The table lists this clonotype with a few counts. The chain has TRBV6-5 and TRBJ2-5; no reliable D call. CDR3 length: 14 amino acids. CDR1 and CDR2 from the germline V gene are MNHEY and SVGAGI. Trimming left V 0 bases short and J 3 bases short, with 8 bases between. DNA of the CDR3: TGTGCCAGCAGTTACTCGAGCTTGAAAGAGACCCAGTACTTC. This codes for CASSYSSLKETQYF.

This sequence joins TRBV28 and TRBJ2-1, with TRBD1 matching 11 bases. Germline CDR1 reads MDHEN; CDR2 reads SYDVKM. The CDR3 runs 17 residues. V was pared by 4 bases and J by 3 bases, with 8 bases of the junction left unmatched. DNA of the CDR3: TGTGCCAGCAGTTCAACCAGGGACAGGGGGAACTACAATGAGCAGTTCTTC. It codes for CASSSTRDRGNYNEQFF.